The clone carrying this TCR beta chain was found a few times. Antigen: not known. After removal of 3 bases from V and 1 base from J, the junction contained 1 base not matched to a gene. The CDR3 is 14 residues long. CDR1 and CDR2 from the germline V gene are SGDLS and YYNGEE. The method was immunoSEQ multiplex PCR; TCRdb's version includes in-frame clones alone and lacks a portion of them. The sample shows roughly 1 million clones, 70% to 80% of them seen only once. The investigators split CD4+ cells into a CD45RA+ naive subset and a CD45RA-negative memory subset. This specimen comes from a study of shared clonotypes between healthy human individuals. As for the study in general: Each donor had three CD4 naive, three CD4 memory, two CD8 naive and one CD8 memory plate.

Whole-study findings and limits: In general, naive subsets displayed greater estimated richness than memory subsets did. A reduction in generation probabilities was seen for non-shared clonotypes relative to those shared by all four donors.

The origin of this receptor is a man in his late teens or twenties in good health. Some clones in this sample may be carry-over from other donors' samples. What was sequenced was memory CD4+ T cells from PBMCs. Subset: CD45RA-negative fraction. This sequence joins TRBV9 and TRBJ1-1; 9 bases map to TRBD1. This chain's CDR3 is CASSAGQGNTEAFF. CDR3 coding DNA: TGTGCCAGCAGCGCGGGACAGGGGAACACTGAAGCTTTCTTT. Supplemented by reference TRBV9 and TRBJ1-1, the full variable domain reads DSGVTQTPKHLITATGQRVTLRCSPRSGDLSVYWYQQSLDQGLQFLIQYYNGEERAKGNILERFSAQQFPDLHSELNLSSLELGDSALYFCASSAGQGNTEAFFGQGTRLTVV.